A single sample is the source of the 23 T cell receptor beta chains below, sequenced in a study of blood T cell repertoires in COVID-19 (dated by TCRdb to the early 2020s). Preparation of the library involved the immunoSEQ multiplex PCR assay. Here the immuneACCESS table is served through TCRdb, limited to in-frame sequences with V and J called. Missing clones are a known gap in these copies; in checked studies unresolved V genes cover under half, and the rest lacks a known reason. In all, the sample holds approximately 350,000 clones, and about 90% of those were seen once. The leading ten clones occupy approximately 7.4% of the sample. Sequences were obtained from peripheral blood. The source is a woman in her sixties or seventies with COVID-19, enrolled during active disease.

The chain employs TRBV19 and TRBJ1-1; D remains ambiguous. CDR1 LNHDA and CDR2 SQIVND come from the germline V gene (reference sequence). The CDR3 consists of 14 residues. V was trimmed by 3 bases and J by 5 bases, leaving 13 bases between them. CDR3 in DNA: TGTGCCAGTAGTATTAAGGAGGGCGGAACTGAAGCTTTCTTT. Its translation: CASSIKEGGTEAFF.

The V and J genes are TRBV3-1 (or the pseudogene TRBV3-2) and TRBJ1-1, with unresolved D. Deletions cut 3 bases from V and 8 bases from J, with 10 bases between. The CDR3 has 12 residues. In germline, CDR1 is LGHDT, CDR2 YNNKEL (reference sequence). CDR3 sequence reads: CASSQTGVEAFF. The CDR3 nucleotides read TGTGCCAGCAGCCAGACCGGGGTAGAAGCTTTCTTT.

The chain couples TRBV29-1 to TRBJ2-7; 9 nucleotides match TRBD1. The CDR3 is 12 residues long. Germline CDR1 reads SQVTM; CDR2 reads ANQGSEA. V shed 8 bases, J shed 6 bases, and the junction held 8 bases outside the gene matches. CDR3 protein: CSSWTGAGEQYF. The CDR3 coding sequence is TGCAGCTCTTGGACAGGGGCGGGCGAGCAGTACTTC.

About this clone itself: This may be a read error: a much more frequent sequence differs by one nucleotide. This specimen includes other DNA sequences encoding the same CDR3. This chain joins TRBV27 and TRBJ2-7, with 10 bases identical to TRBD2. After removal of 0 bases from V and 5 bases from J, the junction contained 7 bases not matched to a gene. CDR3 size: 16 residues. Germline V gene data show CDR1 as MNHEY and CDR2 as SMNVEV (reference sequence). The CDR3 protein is CASSLSWLAGVDEQYF. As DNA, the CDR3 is TGTGCCAGCAGTTTATCGTGGCTAGCGGGGGTCGACGAGCAGTACTTC.

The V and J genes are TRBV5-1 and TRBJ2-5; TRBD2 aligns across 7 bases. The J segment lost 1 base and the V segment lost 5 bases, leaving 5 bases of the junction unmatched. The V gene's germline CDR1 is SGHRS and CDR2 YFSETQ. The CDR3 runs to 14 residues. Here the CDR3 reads CASRPGTTQETQYF. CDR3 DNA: TGCGCCAGCAGACCCGGGACTACCCAAGAGACCCAGTACTTC. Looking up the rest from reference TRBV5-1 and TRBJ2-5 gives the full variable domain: KAGVTQTPRYLIKTRGQQVTLSCSPISGHRSVSWYQQTPGQGLQFLFEYFSETQRNKGNFPGRFSGRQFSNSRSEMNVSTLELGDSALYLCASRPGTTQETQYFGPGTRLLVL.

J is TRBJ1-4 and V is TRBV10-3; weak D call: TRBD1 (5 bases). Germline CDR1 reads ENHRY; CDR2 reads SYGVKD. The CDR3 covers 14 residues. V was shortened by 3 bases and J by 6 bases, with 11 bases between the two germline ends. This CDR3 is CAISDGGGDEKLFF. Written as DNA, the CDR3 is TGTGCCATCAGTGACGGCGGGGGGGATGAAAAACTGTTTTTT.

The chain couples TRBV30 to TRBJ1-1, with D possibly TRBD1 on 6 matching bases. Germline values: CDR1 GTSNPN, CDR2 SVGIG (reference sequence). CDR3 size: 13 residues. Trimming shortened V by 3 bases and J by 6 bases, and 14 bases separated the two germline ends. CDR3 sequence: CAWSRGAAAEAFF. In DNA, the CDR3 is TGTGCCTGGAGCCGGGGGGCAGCGGCTGAAGCTTTCTTT.

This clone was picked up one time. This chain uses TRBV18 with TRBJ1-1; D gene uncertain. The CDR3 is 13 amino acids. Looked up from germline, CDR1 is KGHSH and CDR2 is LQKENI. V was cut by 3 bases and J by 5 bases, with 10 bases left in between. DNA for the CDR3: TGTGCCAGCTCACCCGCGGGGTGGACTGAAGCTTTCTTT. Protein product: CASSPAGWTEAFF.

The DNA for the CDR3 is TGTGCCAGCAGACCCCAGGGGCGCGCCGGTGGCTACACCTTC. Translated: CASRPQGRAGGYTF. The chain combines TRBV6-4 with TRBJ1-2, with D tentatively TRBD1 (6 bases). The germline CDR1 and CDR2 sequences are MRHNA and SNTAGT. The CDR3 covers 14 residues. The V end lost 6 bases, the J end lost 7 bases, and 18 bases lay between the germline ends.

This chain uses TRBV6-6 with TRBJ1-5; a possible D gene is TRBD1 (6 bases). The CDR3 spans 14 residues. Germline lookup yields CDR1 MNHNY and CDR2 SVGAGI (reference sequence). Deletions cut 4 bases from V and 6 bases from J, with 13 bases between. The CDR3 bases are TGTGCCAGCAGTTCACAGGGAGGGTTTCAGCCCCAGCATTTT. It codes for CASSSQGGFQPQHF.

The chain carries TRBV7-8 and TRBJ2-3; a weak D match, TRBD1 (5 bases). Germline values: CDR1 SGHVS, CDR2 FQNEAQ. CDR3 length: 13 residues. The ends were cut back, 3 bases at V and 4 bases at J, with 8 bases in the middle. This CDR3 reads CASSLGHADTQYF. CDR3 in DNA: TGTGCCAGCAGCTTGGGGCACGCAGATACGCAGTATTTT. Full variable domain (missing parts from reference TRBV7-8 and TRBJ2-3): GAGVSQSPRYKVAKRGQDVALRCDPISGHVSLFWYQQALGQGPEFLTYFQNEAQLDKSGLPSDRFFAERPEGSVSTLKIQRTQQEDSAVYLCASSLGHADTQYFGPGTRLTVL.

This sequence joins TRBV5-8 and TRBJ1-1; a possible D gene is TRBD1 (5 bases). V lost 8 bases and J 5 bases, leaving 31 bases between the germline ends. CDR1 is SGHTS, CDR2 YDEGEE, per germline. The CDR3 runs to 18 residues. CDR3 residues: CASPIFQEDQGEKTEAFF. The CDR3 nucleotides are TGTGCCAGTCCGATATTTCAGGAAGATCAGGGTGAGAAAACTGAAGCTTTCTTT.

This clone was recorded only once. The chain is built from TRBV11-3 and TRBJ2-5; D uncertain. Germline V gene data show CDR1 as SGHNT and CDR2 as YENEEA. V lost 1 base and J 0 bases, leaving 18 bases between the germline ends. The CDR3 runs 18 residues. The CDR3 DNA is TGTGCCAGCAGCTTAGGACTCTTTGCGGCCCCCGACCAAGAGACCCAGTACTTC. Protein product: CASSLGLFAAPDQETQYF.

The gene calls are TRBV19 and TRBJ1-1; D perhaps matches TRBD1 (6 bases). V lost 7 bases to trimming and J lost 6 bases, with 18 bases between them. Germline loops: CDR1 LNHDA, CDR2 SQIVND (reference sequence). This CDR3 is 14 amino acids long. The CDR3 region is CASINRATIPEAFF. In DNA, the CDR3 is TGTGCCAGTATAAACAGGGCGACGATTCCTGAAGCTTTCTTT.

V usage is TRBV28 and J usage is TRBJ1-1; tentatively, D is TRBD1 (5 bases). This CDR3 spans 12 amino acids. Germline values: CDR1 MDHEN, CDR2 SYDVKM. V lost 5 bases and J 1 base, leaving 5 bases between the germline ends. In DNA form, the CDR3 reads TGTGCCAGCAGTGGGGCGAACACTGAAGCTTTCTTT. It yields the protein CASSGANTEAFF.

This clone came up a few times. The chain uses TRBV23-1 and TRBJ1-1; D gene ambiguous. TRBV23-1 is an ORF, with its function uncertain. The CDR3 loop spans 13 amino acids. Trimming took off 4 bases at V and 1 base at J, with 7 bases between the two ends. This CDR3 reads CASSLDKNTEAFF. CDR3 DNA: TGCGCCAGCAGTCTTGACAAGAACACTGAAGCTTTCTTT.

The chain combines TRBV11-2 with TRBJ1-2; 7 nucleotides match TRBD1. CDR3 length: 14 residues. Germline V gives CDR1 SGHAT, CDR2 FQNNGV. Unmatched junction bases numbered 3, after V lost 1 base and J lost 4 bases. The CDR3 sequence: CASSLGGTAYGYTF. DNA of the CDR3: TGTGCCAGCAGCTTAGGGGGGACAGCCTATGGCTACACCTTC.

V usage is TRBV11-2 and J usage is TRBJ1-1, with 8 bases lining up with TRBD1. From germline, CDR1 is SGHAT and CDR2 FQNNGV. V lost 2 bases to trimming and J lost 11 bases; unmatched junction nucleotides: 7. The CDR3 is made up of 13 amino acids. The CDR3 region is CASSLNRGAWAFF. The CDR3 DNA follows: TGTGCCAGCAGCTTAAACAGGGGGGCTTGGGCTTTCTTT.

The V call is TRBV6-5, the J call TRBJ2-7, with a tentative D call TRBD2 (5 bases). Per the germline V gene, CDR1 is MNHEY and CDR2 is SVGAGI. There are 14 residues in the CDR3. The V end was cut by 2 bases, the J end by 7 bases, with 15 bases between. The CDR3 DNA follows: TGTGCCAGCAGTTACCAGCGGTCGGCTCGGGAGCAGTACTTC. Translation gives CASSYQRSAREQYF.

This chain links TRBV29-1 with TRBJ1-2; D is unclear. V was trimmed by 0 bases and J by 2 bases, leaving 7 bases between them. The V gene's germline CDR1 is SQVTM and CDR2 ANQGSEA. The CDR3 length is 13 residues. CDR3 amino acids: CSVEEVGNYGYTF. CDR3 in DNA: TGCAGCGTTGAAGAGGTGGGCAACTATGGCTACACCTTC.

The DNA of the CDR3 is TGTGCCAGCAGTTCACAGGGGGGAACCGGGGAGCTGTTTTTT. Translating it yields CASSSQGGTGELFF. The chain joins TRBV6-5 to TRBJ2-2, with 8 bases fitting TRBD1. The germline V gene has CDR1 MNHEY and CDR2 SVGAGI. J lost 5 bases, V lost 4 bases, and 3 bases had no gene match. The CDR3 runs to 14 residues.

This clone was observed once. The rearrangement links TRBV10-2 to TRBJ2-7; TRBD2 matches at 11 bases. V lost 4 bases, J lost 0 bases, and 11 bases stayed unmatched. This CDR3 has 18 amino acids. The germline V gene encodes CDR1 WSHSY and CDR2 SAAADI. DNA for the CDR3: TGCGCCAGCAGTGGTCCGTCTAGCGGGGGGCCCAGCTCCTACGAGCAGTACTTC. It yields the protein CASSGPSSGGPSSYEQYF.

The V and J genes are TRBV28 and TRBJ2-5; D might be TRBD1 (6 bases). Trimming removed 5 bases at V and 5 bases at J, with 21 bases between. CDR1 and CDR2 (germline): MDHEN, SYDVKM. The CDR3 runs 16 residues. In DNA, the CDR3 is TGTGCCAGCAGTACTACAAGACAGGCGATGGGGGAGACCCAGTACTTC. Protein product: CASSTTRQAMGETQYF. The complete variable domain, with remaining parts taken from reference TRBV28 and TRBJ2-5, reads DVKVTQSSRYLVKRTGEKVFLECVQDMDHENMFWYRQDPGLGLRLIYFSYDVKMKEKGDIPEGYSVSREKKERFSLILESASTNQTSMYLCASSTTRQAMGETQYFGPGTRLLVL.